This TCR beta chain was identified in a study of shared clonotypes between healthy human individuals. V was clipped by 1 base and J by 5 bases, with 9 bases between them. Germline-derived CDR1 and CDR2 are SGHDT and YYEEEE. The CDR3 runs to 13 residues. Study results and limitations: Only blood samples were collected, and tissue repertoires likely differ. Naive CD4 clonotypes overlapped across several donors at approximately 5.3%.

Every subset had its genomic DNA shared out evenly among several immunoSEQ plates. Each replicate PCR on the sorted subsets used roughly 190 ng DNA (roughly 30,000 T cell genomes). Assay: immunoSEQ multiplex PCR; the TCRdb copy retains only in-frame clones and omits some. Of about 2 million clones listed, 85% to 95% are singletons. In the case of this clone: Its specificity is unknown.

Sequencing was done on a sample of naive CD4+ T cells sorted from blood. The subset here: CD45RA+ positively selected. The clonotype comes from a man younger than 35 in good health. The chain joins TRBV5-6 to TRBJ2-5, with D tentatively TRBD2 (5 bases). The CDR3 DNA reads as TGTGCCAGCAGCTTGCAACTAGGGGAGACCCAGTACTTC. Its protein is CASSLQLGETQYF.